This T cell receptor (beta chain) stems from a study of Ad26.COV2.S vaccination and SARS-CoV-2 variants. Overall study findings and caveats: Vaccinated individuals (as opposed to placebo recipients) had higher spike-specific TCR breadth.

Assay used: immunoSEQ multiplex PCR; TCRdb lists only in-frame clones, some missing. This sample yields around 250,000 clones, of which about 89% are seen a single time; more than 2.5% belongs to the top ten. A note on this clone: Its antigen is still unknown.

Treatment meaning: about 20 received Ad26.COV2.S at low or high dose, single or two shots; 5 received placebo; per-sample allocation not given. Repertoires come from day 63 after the first vaccine or placebo injection. There are 14 residues in the CDR3. The V gene end was trimmed by 6 bases and the J gene end by 4 bases; junction bases not matched to a gene: 5. The germline V gene has CDR1 MNHEY and CDR2 SVGAGI. This receptor was taken from a person between 18 and 65 years old who received the Ad26.COV2.S COVID-19 vaccine or a placebo. The genes are TRBV6-5 and TRBJ2-7, with 11 nucleotides matching TRBD1. Sample: peripheral blood, taken in a trial of Ad26.COV2.S vaccine versus placebo. CDR3 sequence reads: CASRGGQGEYEQYF. The CDR3 DNA reads TGTGCCAGCAGGGGGGGACAGGGGGAATACGAGCAGTACTTC.